One sample yielded the 30 T cell receptor beta chains listed below, sequenced in a study of T cell responses to AZD1222 COVID-19 vaccine. The repertoire was sequenced with immunoSEQ multiplex PCR; TCRdb's copy has only in-frame clones and lacks some. The sample includes tens of thousands of clones, 80% to 90% of them seen just once. This material consisted of peripheral blood, taken on day 0 of AZD1222 vaccination. Receptors were obtained from an adult in good health.

This chain's CDR3 is CASSPQGNQPQHF. The DNA for the CDR3 is TGTGCCAGCTCACCACAGGGGAATCAGCCCCAGCATTTT. The rearrangement links TRBV18 to TRBJ1-5; D might be TRBD1 (5 bases). Germline V gene data show CDR1 as KGHSH and CDR2 as LQKENI. Trimming left V 1 base short and J 4 bases short, with 5 bases between. This CDR3 contains 13 residues.

The chain uses TRBV7-8 and TRBJ2-5; D uncertain. The V gene lost 5 bases and the J gene lost 2 bases, with 18 bases spanning the gap. The CDR3 sequence is 16 residues long. CDR1 is SGHVS, CDR2 FQNEAQ, per germline. The CDR3 here is CASSPRVPTGQETQYF. The DNA of the CDR3 is TGTGCCAGCAGCCCACGGGTCCCCACGGGTCAAGAGACCCAGTACTTC.

The rearrangement links TRBV19 to TRBJ1-2; 10 bases map to TRBD1. V was pared by 10 bases and J by 8 bases, with 7 bases of the junction left unmatched. Germline-derived CDR1 and CDR2 are LNHDA and SQIVND (reference sequence). The CDR3 has 12 amino acids. The CDR3 sequence: CATRTGGLGYTF. The CDR3 DNA is TGTGCCACCCGGACAGGGGGATTGGGCTACACCTTC.

The sample holds a few counts of this clone. V gene TRBV11-1 combines with J gene TRBJ1-1; a possible D gene is TRBD1 (6 bases). The CDR3 sequence is 14 residues long. CDR1 and CDR2 from the germline V gene are SGHAT and FQDESV (reference sequence). V dropped 2 bases and J dropped 6 bases, with 13 bases sitting between them. CDR3 DNA: TGTGCCAGCAGCTTACCCAGTGGGGGCTCTGAAGCTTTCTTT. Protein sequence: CASSLPSGGSEAFF.

The chain carries TRBV9 and TRBJ1-2; D might be TRBD1 (5 bases). The CDR3 totals 15 residues. V lost 4 bases, J lost 2 bases, and 15 bases lay in between. Germline CDR1 reads SGDLS; CDR2 reads YYNGEE. The CDR3 protein is CASSPSGTVNYGYTF. CDR3 DNA: TGTGCCAGCAGCCCCTCGGGGACGGTCAACTATGGCTACACCTTC.

This clone was seen a single time. This rearrangement joins TRBV27 to TRBJ1-2; 7 bases are a match to TRBD1. This CDR3 has 13 amino acids. From germline, CDR1 is MNHEY and CDR2 SMNVEV (reference sequence). V shed 2 bases, J shed 3 bases, and the junction held 0 bases outside the gene matches. CDR3 residues: CASSLDRDYGYTF. The CDR3 DNA is TGTGCCAGCAGTTTAGACAGGGACTATGGCTACACCTTC.

This clone has a handful of counts. The rearrangement links TRBV18 to TRBJ2-7, with D perhaps matching TRBD1 or TRBD2 (5 bases each). The CDR3 has 16 residues. Germline CDR1 KGHSH, CDR2 LQKENI. V lost 3 bases and J 8 bases, leaving 23 bases between the germline ends. CDR3 bases: TGTGCCAGCTCACCCAGAATAGAACCGGGACGGAGAAAGCAGTACTTC. Translating it yields CASSPRIEPGRRKQYF.

This sequence joins TRBV2 and TRBJ2-7, with a tentative D call TRBD2 (5 bases). Deletions cut 2 bases from V and 6 bases from J, with 17 bases between. Germline CDR1 is SNHLY and CDR2 is FYNNEI. This CDR3 has 15 amino acids. CDR3 nucleotides: TGTGCCAGCAGTGAACAACGGGGTCGGGTCGGCGAGCAGTACTTC. This sequence encodes CASSEQRGRVGEQYF.

The V gene is TRBV11-3, the J gene TRBJ2-7; no clear D. Germline values: CDR1 SGHNT, CDR2 YENEEA. The CDR3 is 14 amino acids. V was cut by 3 bases and J by 5 bases, with 14 bases left in between. The CDR3 DNA follows: TGTGCCAGCAGCTTTTATTCAGGTAGGCACGAGCAGTACTTC. Its translation is CASSFYSGRHEQYF.

The chain uses TRBV6-4 and TRBJ2-2, with 8 bases fitting TRBD2. Losses at the gene ends were 5 bases for V and 3 bases for J; bases not matched to a gene: 5. The CDR3 consists of 15 residues. Germline CDR1 is MRHNA and CDR2 is SNTAGT. The chain's CDR3 is CASSPGTSYTGELFF. CDR3 coding DNA: TGTGCCAGCAGTCCCGGGACTAGTTACACCGGGGAGCTGTTTTTT.

The chain uses TRBV10-3 and TRBJ2-7; D ambiguous. V lost 4 bases, J lost 7 bases, and 14 bases lay in between. In germline, CDR1 is ENHRY, CDR2 SYGVKD. The CDR3 is made up of 13 amino acids. The CDR3 spells CAISGTGLGEQYF. The CDR3 coding sequence is TGTGCCATCAGTGGGACGGGTTTAGGGGAGCAGTACTTC.

J is TRBJ1-2 and V is TRBV5-4; no reliable D call. This CDR3 has 13 residues. Germline CDR1 reads SGHNT; CDR2 reads YYREEE (reference sequence). Between the trimmed V and J ends, which lost 1 base and 5 bases, there was a span of 9 bases. CDR3 DNA sequence: TGTGCCAGCAGCTTGCCGGGATCTTATGGCTACACCTTC. It codes for CASSLPGSYGYTF.

This clone was detected a few times. V usage is TRBV5-4 and J usage is TRBJ1-2, with 10 bases lining up with TRBD1. This CDR3 contains 15 residues. The junction had 8 bases not matched to a gene; V was cut back by 2 bases and J by 7 bases. Looked up from germline, CDR1 is SGHNT and CDR2 is YYREEE (reference sequence). The CDR3 nucleotides are TGTGCCAGCAGCTTCGGGCGACAGGGGGCAGGTGGCTACACCTTC. Encoded protein: CASSFGRQGAGGYTF.

This chain connects TRBV7-2 to TRBJ2-3; D not certain. V was shortened by 5 bases and J by 4 bases, with 7 bases between the two germline ends. The CDR3 is made up of 12 amino acids. The germline CDR1 and CDR2 sequences are SGHTA and FQGNSA. The CDR3 coding sequence is TGTGCCAGCAGCCCGTCCGCAGATACGCAGTATTTT. Its protein product is CASSPSADTQYF.

CDR3: CASSQRGRQEWGEAFF. The CDR3, as DNA: TGTGCCAGCAGCCAGAGGGGGAGGCAAGAGTGGGGTGAAGCTTTCTTT. V gene TRBV2 combines with J gene TRBJ1-1; a possible D gene is TRBD1 (6 bases). CDR3 length: 16 amino acids. The V gene's germline CDR1 is SNHLY and CDR2 FYNNEI. V shed 6 bases and J shed 7 bases, with 24 bases lying between them.

The chain has TRBV5-5 and TRBJ2-7; unclear D gene. The germline V gene has CDR1 SGHKS and CDR2 YYEKEE (reference sequence). Trimming took off 4 bases at V and 4 bases at J, with 15 bases between the two ends. The CDR3 is 14 amino acids. The DNA for the CDR3 is TGTGCCAGCAGCACCACTTCCCTGGGATACGAGCAGTACTTC. Translated, it gives CASSTTSLGYEQYF.

The CDR3 region has the DNA TGTGCCAGCAGCTTGTTAGCGGGGGGTTGGAACACCGGGGAGCTGTTTTTT. Translation gives CASSLLAGGWNTGELFF. V usage is TRBV5-4 and J usage is TRBJ2-2; 10 positions match TRBD2. Germline CDR1 SGHNT, CDR2 YYREEE (reference sequence). The junction had 4 bases not matched to a gene; V was cut back by 1 base and J by 1 base. There are 17 residues in the CDR3.

The chain links TRBV19 to TRBJ1-5; a possible D gene is TRBD1 (6 bases). Per the germline V gene, CDR1 is LNHDA and CDR2 is SQIVND (reference sequence). The V and J ends lost 5 bases and 5 bases respectively, with 16 bases between them. CDR3 size: 15 residues. DNA for the CDR3: TGTGCCAGTAGTGGGTCCGGGGGCCTCGATCAGCCCCAGCATTTT. It yields the protein CASSGSGGLDQPQHF.

The chain employs TRBV4-3 and TRBJ2-2; 8 bases match TRBD1. The CDR3 contains 14 residues. CDR1 is LGHNA, CDR2 YSLEER, per germline. After removal of 6 bases from V and 2 bases from J, the junction contained 2 bases not matched to a gene. DNA for the CDR3: TGCGCCAGCAGGGACAGGGCAAACACCGGGGAGCTGTTTTTT. Its protein is CASRDRANTGELFF.

The chain recombines TRBV5-1 with TRBJ1-3; 7 bases align to TRBD1. The CDR3 is made up of 17 amino acids. With V trimmed by 4 bases and J by 0 bases, 10 bases remained unmatched. Germline CDR1 SGHRS, CDR2 YFSETQ. Written as DNA, the CDR3 is TGCGCCAGCAGCACCGGGACAGCGGCTGTCTCTGGAAACACCATATATTTT. It specifies CASSTGTAAVSGNTIYF.

This chain joins TRBV12-3 or TRBV12-4 and TRBJ1-1, with D possibly being TRBD1 (5 bases). Trimming stripped 3 bases from V and 10 bases from J, with 15 bases between. CDR3 length equals 13 residues. The CDR3 spells CASSLRASQGAFF. In nucleotides, the CDR3 is TGTGCCAGCAGTTTGCGGGCTAGTCAGGGAGCTTTCTTT.

This clone was observed a single time. This chain connects TRBV12-3 or TRBV12-4 to TRBJ2-3; possible D gene TRBD2, 7 bases. Trimming pared 11 bases from V and 6 bases from J, leaving 18 bases between. The CDR3 length is 13 residues. Here the CDR3 reads CAVSRGGVDTQYF. The CDR3 DNA sequence: TGTGCCGTCTCGAGGGGGGGGGTGGATACGCAGTATTTT.

The V call is TRBV2, the J call TRBJ1-2; D possibly corresponds to TRBD1 (5 bases). V lost 3 bases and J lost 1, with 9 bases in between. The CDR3 covers 14 residues. CDR1 and CDR2 (germline): SNHLY, FYNNEI. The CDR3 sequence: CASSDRANNYGYTF. The CDR3 DNA reads TGTGCCAGCAGTGACAGGGCAAATAACTATGGCTACACCTTC.

The V call is TRBV3-1 (or the pseudogene TRBV3-2), the J call TRBJ2-2, with no clear D. CDR3 length equals 11 residues. Germline V gives CDR1 LGHDT, CDR2 YNNKEL (reference sequence). Trimming left V 5 bases short and J 6 bases short, with 4 bases between. CDR3 region: CASSWAGELFF. The CDR3 nucleotides are TGTGCCAGCAGCTGGGCCGGGGAGCTGTTTTTT.

This sequence joins TRBV19 and TRBJ1-2; maybe TRBD1 (5 bases). The CDR3 covers 13 residues. The V end lost 4 bases, the J end lost 4 bases, and 10 bases lay between the germline ends. Germline values: CDR1 LNHDA, CDR2 SQIVND (reference sequence). The CDR3 protein is CASSTQGVYGYTF. The CDR3 nucleotides are TGTGCCAGTAGTACCCAGGGCGTCTATGGCTACACCTTC.

The CDR3 reads CASSLIAGSYNEQFF. In DNA form, the CDR3 reads TGTGCCAGCAGCTTAATTGCCGGATCCTACAATGAGCAGTTCTTC. The chain combines TRBV7-3 with TRBJ2-1; D gene ambiguous. V was trimmed by 1 base and J by 1 base, leaving 8 bases between them. The CDR3 is 15 residues long. Germline CDR1 reads SGHTA; CDR2 reads FQGTGA.

This chain links TRBV24-1 with TRBJ1-5, with 7 bases lining up with TRBD1. The length of the CDR3 is 13 residues. V dropped 7 bases and J dropped 8; count of bases not matched to a gene: 7. Germline V CDR1 and CDR2: KGHDR, SFDVKD. The CDR3 DNA follows: TGTGCCACCAGCCCCAGGGGGTTCGAGCCCCAGCATTTT. Translating it yields CATSPRGFEPQHF.

The chain has TRBV2 and TRBJ1-6, with TRBD1 matching 7 bases. Germline values: CDR1 SNHLY, CDR2 FYNNEI. The CDR3 sequence is 16 residues long. Germline trimming cut 6 bases from V and 1 base from J; bases unmatched to any gene: 6. The CDR3 DNA is TGTGCCAGCAGCCGACAGGGCGGGTCCTATAATTCACCCCTCCACTTT. Translated: CASSRQGGSYNSPLHF.

This rearrangement joins TRBV9 to TRBJ2-5, with TRBD2 matching over 10 bases. Trimming removed 2 bases from V and 3 bases from J; junction bases left unmatched: 7. The CDR3 has 16 amino acids. CDR1 and CDR2 from the germline V gene are SGDLS and YYNGEE. CDR3 in DNA: TGTGCCAGCAGCGTTCGGCCTAGCGGGGGAAAAGAGACCCAGTACTTC. Protein: CASSVRPSGGKETQYF.

The V gene is TRBV27, the J gene TRBJ2-5; 11 nucleotides align to TRBD2. From germline, CDR1 is MNHEY and CDR2 SMNVEV (reference sequence). The CDR3 runs to 14 residues. V shed 9 bases and J 2 bases; nucleotides not matched to a gene: 5. CDR3 sequence (DNA): TGTGCCAGTAAGACTAGCGGGGTGCAAGAGACCCAGTACTTC. Its protein is CASKTSGVQETQYF.